The 13 T cell receptor beta chains given below trace back to one sample, sequenced in a study of cytomegalovirus exposure and HLA in healthy donors. The PCR ran on 60 Vbeta and 13 Jbeta primers. Assay used: immunoSEQ multiplex PCR; TCRdb lists only in-frame clones, some missing. The repertoire holds about 83,000 clones, around 76% seen once, with over 4.5% in the top ten. Sequencing was performed on PBMCs. The receptors derive from a man aged 18 to 30 in good health and CMV-seropositive.

J is TRBJ2-5 and V is TRBV29-1, with TRBD2 identical over 8 bases. Germline V gives CDR1 SQVTM, CDR2 ANQGSEA. This CDR3 region has 15 residues. V shed 0 bases, J shed 5 bases, and the junction held 8 bases outside the gene matches. The CDR3 sequence: CSVEESAGGWETQYF. CDR3 DNA sequence: TGCAGCGTTGAAGAGAGCGCGGGAGGTTGGGAGACCCAGTACTTC. Full variable domain (rest looked up from reference TRBV29-1 and TRBJ2-5): SAVISQKPSRDICQRGTSLTIQCQVDSQVTMMFWYRQQPGQSLTLIATANQGSEATYESGFVIDKFPISRPNLTFSTLTVSNMSPEDSSIYLCSVEESAGGWETQYFGPGTRLLVL.

J is TRBJ2-3 and V is TRBV15; D perhaps matches TRBD2 (6 bases). The CDR3 is 16 amino acids. V was pared by 1 base and J by 3 bases, with 14 bases between. Per germline, CDR1 LNHNV and CDR2 YYDKDF (reference sequence). The CDR3 coding sequence is TGTGCCACCAGCAGAGTTCGGGAGCAGCCGACAGATACGCAGTATTTT. This gives the protein CATSRVREQPTDTQYF.

The chain has TRBV5-1 and TRBJ2-7, with 10 bases fitting TRBD1. Germline trimming cut 1 base from V and 0 bases from J; bases unmatched to any gene: 7. CDR3 size: 17 residues. The germline V gene encodes CDR1 SGHRS and CDR2 YFSETQ. The CDR3 loop is CASSLPRRDRGSYEQYF. The CDR3 nucleotides read TGCGCCAGCAGCTTGCCTCGTCGGGACAGGGGCTCCTACGAGCAGTACTTC.

In DNA form, the CDR3 reads TGTGCCAGCAGTCTAGCGGGTGCCTACGAGCAGTACTTC. This sequence encodes CASSLAGAYEQYF. This chain connects TRBV6-1 to TRBJ2-7; 8 bases are a match to TRBD2. Losses at the gene ends were 5 bases for V and 2 bases for J; bases not matched to a gene: 2. CDR3 length: 13 residues. The germline V gene has CDR1 MNHNS and CDR2 SASEGT.

This clone was counted a few times. For the CDR3, the DNA is TGTGCCATCACTGGGGACAGGGGGAACACTGAAGCTTTCTTT. Protein product: CAITGDRGNTEAFF. The rearrangement joins TRBV10-3 to TRBJ1-1; 10 bases agree with TRBD1. The V gene's germline CDR1 is ENHRY and CDR2 SYGVKD. J lost 1 base, V lost 7 bases, and 3 bases had no gene match. The CDR3 is 14 amino acids.

V and J are TRBV7-8 and TRBJ1-5; D remains ambiguous. The CDR3 loop spans 13 amino acids. The V and J ends lost 4 bases and 5 bases respectively, with 9 bases between them. Germline V gene data show CDR1 as SGHVS and CDR2 as FQNEAQ. The CDR3 nucleotides are TGTGCCAGCAGCTCCCGGGGTGATCAGCCCCAGCATTTT. Translation gives CASSSRGDQPQHF.

This clone has a handful of counts. The chain carries TRBV25-1 and TRBJ2-7; D perhaps matches TRBD1 (5 bases). CDR1 and CDR2 (germline): MGHDK, SYGVNS. This CDR3 comprises 15 residues. V was shortened by 5 bases and J by 9 bases, with 23 bases between the two germline ends. For the CDR3, the DNA is TGTGCCAGCAGTTTCCCGGCGGACACGGCCATGGGGCAGTACTTC. Translating it yields CASSFPADTAMGQYF.

The rearrangement links TRBV5-1 to TRBJ2-7; the D gene is possibly TRBD2 (6 bases). CDR1 and CDR2 from the germline V gene are SGHRS and YFSETQ. With 0 bases removed from V and 6 bases from J, the gap between germline ends came to 13 bases. The CDR3 has 14 amino acids. The CDR3 reads CASSLGVGGGEQYF. As DNA, the CDR3 is TGCGCCAGCAGCTTGGGGGTCGGGGGAGGCGAGCAGTACTTC.

The J gene is TRBJ2-5, the V gene TRBV5-6, with a weak D call TRBD2 (6 bases). CDR3 length: 14 residues. V was shortened by 1 base and J by 5 bases, with 12 bases between the two germline ends. CDR1 is SGHDT, CDR2 YYEEEE, per germline. The CDR3 here is CASSLRGRQETQYF. The CDR3 bases are TGTGCCAGCAGCTTGCGAGGGAGGCAGGAGACCCAGTACTTC.

The CDR3 DNA is TGTGCCAGCAGTGAAAAGGAAGCGGGTCCCACAGATACGCAGTATTTT. This encodes CASSEKEAGPTDTQYF. The chain employs TRBV25-1 and TRBJ2-3; weak D call: TRBD2 (6 bases). This CDR3 has 16 amino acids. Looked up from germline, CDR1 is MGHDK and CDR2 is SYGVNS. V dropped 2 bases and J dropped 2 bases, with 14 bases sitting between them.

This rearrangement joins TRBV9 to TRBJ2-1; 8 bases line up with TRBD2. The length of the CDR3 is 15 residues. Germline V gene sequence: CDR1 SGDLS, CDR2 YYNGEE. V shed 0 bases and J 4 bases; nucleotides not matched to a gene: 3. The CDR3 spells CASSVGSGMYNEQFF. CDR3 in DNA: TGTGCCAGCAGCGTAGGTAGCGGGATGTACAATGAGCAGTTCTTC.

The V and J genes are TRBV6-6 and TRBJ1-5, with a tentative D call TRBD1 (6 bases). This CDR3 has 15 amino acids. Germline V gene sequence: CDR1 MNHNY, CDR2 SVGAGI (reference sequence). V lost 6 bases, J lost 5 bases, and 17 bases lay in between. As DNA, the CDR3 is TGTGCCAGCAGCGACGTAGCAGGGGTGGATCAGCCCCAGCATTTT. This codes for CASSDVAGVDQPQHF.

The rearrangement uses TRBV7-6 and TRBJ1-5; 8 bases align to TRBD1. The J segment lost 10 bases and the V segment lost 5 bases, leaving 13 bases of the junction unmatched. In germline, CDR1 is SGHVS, CDR2 FNYEAQ. This CDR3 spans 15 amino acids. In nucleotides, the CDR3 is TGTGCCAGCAGCCTAGGCCGCGACAGGGGATTTCCCCAGCATTTT. Translating gives CASSLGRDRGFPQHF.